The rows below give T cell receptor beta chains drawn from one sample of a study of blood T cell repertoires in COVID-19. Assay used: immunoSEQ multiplex PCR; TCRdb lists only in-frame clones, some missing. The sample lists 200,000 to 250,000 clones, 82% occurring once. The sequenced sample was peripheral blood. These receptors came from a woman of 80 years or more with acute or convalescent COVID-19. The CDR3 runs from the conserved cysteine through the conserved F or W. Fields, in order: clone size, J gene, V gene, D gene, CDR3 DNA, CDR3 protein. A D gene is named only where the DNA matches it firmly. Expanded clones are given a class, and other clones once, few, many or no size at all.

abundance: -; j_gene: TRBJ1-6; v_gene: TRBV7-6; d_gene: TRBD1; CDR3nt: TGTGCCAGCAGCGTCCGACAGGGGCAAAATTCACCCCTCCACTTT; CDR3aa: CASSVRQGQNSPLHF
abundance: -; j_gene: TRBJ2-5; v_gene: TRBV5-1; d_gene: -; CDR3nt: TGCGCCAGCAGCGCGGGTGGGGAAGAGACCCAGTACTTC; CDR3aa: CASSAGGEETQYF
abundance: few; j_gene: TRBJ1-6; v_gene: TRBV5-1; d_gene: TRBD1; CDR3nt: TGCGCCAGCAGCCCATTTAGGACAGGGAGTTCACCCCTCCACTTT; CDR3aa: CASSPFRTGSSPLHF
abundance: -; j_gene: TRBJ1-2; v_gene: TRBV7-2; d_gene: TRBD1; CDR3nt: TGTGCCAGCAGTCCTGATCAGGGGGCGCCCGTTTCGGGCTACACCTTC; CDR3aa: CASSPDQGAPVSGYTF
abundance: -; j_gene: TRBJ1-2; v_gene: TRBV2; d_gene: -; CDR3nt: TGTGCCAGCAGGGGGCCCATAGCTAACTATGGCTACACCTTC; CDR3aa: CASRGPIANYGYTF
abundance: -; j_gene: TRBJ1-3; v_gene: TRBV5-6; d_gene: -; CDR3nt: TGTGCCAGCAGCAGCGTCTCTGGAAACACCATATATTTT; CDR3aa: CASSSVSGNTIYF
abundance: -; j_gene: TRBJ2-2; v_gene: TRBV24-1; d_gene: TRBD1; CDR3nt: TGTGCCACCAGTGTTGGGACAGCCCCCGGGGAGCTGTTTTTT; CDR3aa: CATSVGTAPGELFF
abundance: -; j_gene: TRBJ2-2; v_gene: TRBV7-6; d_gene: -; CDR3nt: TGTGCCAGCAGCTTATCGCCTGGGGCCGCGAACACCGGGGAGCTGTTTTTT; CDR3aa: CASSLSPGAANTGELFF
abundance: -; j_gene: TRBJ2-7; v_gene: TRBV6-5; d_gene: -; CDR3nt: TGTGCCAGCAGTTACGTCGGGGAATACGAGCAGTACTTC; CDR3aa: CASSYVGEYEQYF
abundance: once; j_gene: TRBJ2-5; v_gene: TRBV6-5; d_gene: TRBD1; CDR3nt: TGTGCCAGCAGTTACTCCTGGGACAGGCCGTACTTC; CDR3aa: CASSYSWDRPYF
abundance: -; j_gene: TRBJ1-3; v_gene: TRBV30; d_gene: -; CDR3nt: TGTGCCTGGAGTGTACGGGGATCCGGAAACACCATATATTTT; CDR3aa: CAWSVRGSGNTIYF
abundance: -; j_gene: TRBJ2-3; v_gene: TRBV3-1/TRBV3-2; d_gene: -; CDR3nt: TGTGCCAGCAGCCAACCCCGACTGGGGGGAGATACGCAGTATTTT; CDR3aa: CASSQPRLGGDTQYF
abundance: -; j_gene: TRBJ2-1; v_gene: TRBV7-3; d_gene: TRBD2; CDR3nt: TGTGCCAGCAGTTCGACTAGCGGGGGGGCCCAGTCCTACAATGAGCAGTTCTTC; CDR3aa: CASSSTSGGAQSYNEQFF
abundance: -; j_gene: TRBJ2-7; v_gene: TRBV3-1/TRBV3-2; d_gene: TRBD2; CDR3nt: TGTGCCAGCAGTCGAACTAGCGGGGGGTCGTGGTCGTACGAGCAGTACTTC; CDR3aa: CASSRTSGGSWSYEQYF
abundance: -; j_gene: TRBJ1-1; v_gene: TRBV11-2; d_gene: -; CDR3nt: TGTGCCAGCAGCCGTTCTACGACTGAAGCTTTCTTT; CDR3aa: CASSRSTTEAFF
abundance: once; j_gene: TRBJ2-5; v_gene: TRBV3-1/TRBV3-2; d_gene: -; CDR3nt: TGTGCCAGCAGCCAAGCCGAATCTCGGGAAGAGACCCAGTACTTC; CDR3aa: CASSQAESREETQYF
abundance: -; j_gene: TRBJ2-1; v_gene: TRBV7-6; d_gene: -; CDR3nt: TGTGCCAGCAGCGCAACGGACAGATCCCTCTCGGAGCAGTTCTTC; CDR3aa: CASSATDRSLSEQFF